This TCR beta chain was identified during a study of T-cell reconstitution after alpha-beta-depleted transplantation in children. Findings and caveats of the study: Alpha-beta T cells present about two months after transplant were reported to originate from several hundred expanded graft clones.

This clonotype appeared many times. Antigen specificity is unknown. Germline V CDR1 and CDR2: KGHDR, SFDVKD. The length of the CDR3 is 16 residues. Unmatched junction bases numbered 3, after V lost 0 bases and J lost 3 bases. Unique molecular identifiers tagged the TCRbeta library. TCRdb called the PCR reads again in MiXCR, with one record for every CDR3 protein. Seen here are 120,000 to 150,000 distinct CDR3 sequences, about 9% observed once, and the top ten hold roughly 20%. The chain links TRBV24-1 to TRBJ2-3, with 9 nucleotides matching TRBD2. The sample in question was PBMCs, mostly from graft donor cells, obtained 180 days after TCRalphabeta/CD19-depleted stem cell transplant. The origin of this receptor is a female patient aged 2 to 10 who had a stem cell transplant for congenital amegakaryocytic thrombocytopenia, so the T cells may come from the graft donor. This CDR3 is CATSDLGLAGTDTQYF. The CDR3, as DNA: TGTGCCACCAGTGATTTGGGGCTAGCGGGGACAGATACGCAGTATTTT.